This T cell receptor (beta chain) originates from a study of blood T cell repertoires in COVID-19. Some clones are missing from TCRdb's copy, which holds only in-frame ones; the method was immunoSEQ multiplex PCR. The data show approximately 270,000 clones, with 87% seen just once and 3% held by the top ten. Material for sequencing was peripheral blood. The receptor's source is a man aged 18 to 30 with active or convalescent COVID-19.

The CDR3 here is CSASINYKNYGYTF. The CDR3 DNA reads TGCAGTGCTAGTATAAATTACAAAAACTATGGCTACACCTTC. The V call is TRBV20-1, the J call TRBJ1-2; D is undetermined. This CDR3 is 14 amino acids long. Trimming removed 3 bases from V and 2 bases from J, with 13 bases in between. Germline values: CDR1 DFQATT, CDR2 SNEGSKA (reference sequence).